This TCR beta chain was sequenced during a study of regulatory T cells in long-lasting Graves disease. Time point defined: persistent/refractory GD, antithyroid drugs over 5 years with positive TRAb. Following extraction of RNA from PBMCs, that RNA was used to make the TCR library. As collected, the peripheral blood samples measured roughly 8.6 milliliters each and went into EDTA tubes. For TCR beta, libraries came from iRepertoire HTBI primers and Arm-PCR of CDR3 regions. TCRdb re-derived calls from the multiplex PCR reads in MiXCR, one entry per CDR3 protein. The sample shows roughly 300,000 distinct CDR3 sequences, around 19% of them seen only once. On this clonotype: Its antigen remains unknown.

Study-level results: Authors noted too few samples as a limitation.

The CDR3 has 16 residues. CDR1 SGHDN and CDR2 FVKESK come from the germline V gene. The V gene lost 4 bases and the J gene lost 2 bases, with 18 bases spanning the gap. The sequence derives from a female donor with Graves disease. Sequences were derived from peripheral blood mononuclear cells (PBMCs), sampled when the disease was refractory, from a patient treated with antithyroid drugs. The V gene is TRBV14, the J gene TRBJ2-7; D remains ambiguous. In DNA form, the CDR3 reads TGTGCCAGCAGCCCTCACACCTCCTCGACACCCTACGAGCAGTACTTC. Residues: CASSPHTSSTPYEQYF.